This T cell receptor beta chain was identified during a study of spatial heterogeneity in lung cancer. Study-wide results and limits: The number of expanded tumor alpha and beta chains correlated with mutation number.

This clonotype is medium-sized. No antigen is known for it. TCRdb itself ran the 5' RACE reads through MiXCR, one entry per CDR3 protein. The repertoire holds about 5,700 distinct CDR3 sequences, with roughly 15% as singletons. Time point in this sample: sample taken at primary tumor resection. CDR1 and CDR2 (germline): SQVTM, ANQGSEA. V lost 8 bases to trimming and J lost 2 bases; unmatched junction nucleotides: 8. This CDR3 contains 15 residues. The chain has TRBV29-1 and TRBJ2-3, with TRBD2 matching over 12 bases. The source of this sequence is a male donor with early-stage non-small cell lung cancer. Sample: lung tumor tissue, taken at surgery. In DNA, the CDR3 is TGCAGCATCAGGACTAGCGGGGAAACCACAGATACGCAGTATTTT. Amino acids: CSIRTSGETTDTQYF.